The subject of this entry is one T cell receptor beta chain. This sample stems from a study of blood T cell repertoires in COVID-19. Study background: The samples span acute and convalescent COVID-19 from the United States, Italy and Spain. In each case, the material was cDNA or gDNA derived from T cells, B-cell-depleted T cells, or PBMCs.

Produced via immunoSEQ multiplex PCR; TCRdb's table is partial and in-frame only. The sample holds around 250,000 clones, roughly four fifths seen once. The CDR3 is 13 amino acids. Trimming removed 1 base from V and 7 bases from J, with 11 bases in between. Sequencing was done on a sample of PBMCs or T cells enriched from blood (not recorded which). The sequence was collected from a young man with acute COVID-19. The chain is built from TRBV12-3 or TRBV12-4 and TRBJ2-7; D unresolved. For the CDR3, the DNA is TGTGCCAGCAGTTTAGGGGTGGCCAGGGAGCAGTACGTC. This codes for CASSLGVAREQYV.